These 10 T cell receptor beta chains originate from one sample sequenced in a study of T cells in Graves' hyperthyroidism and ophthalmopathy. Regions amplified from RNA transcripts were the TCR beta CDR3 regions. In the first-round RT-PCR of the TCR CDR3, the HTBI primer set was used. TCRdb reanalysed the multiplex PCR reads using MiXCR and keeps one entry per CDR3 protein. The sample consists of under 650,000 distinct CDR3 sequences, 15% to 20% of them appearing once. The sample comprised blood. These receptors originate from a woman aged 25 to 39 with Graves' hyperthyroidism.

This clonotype was counted a few times. The rearrangement links TRBV12-3 or TRBV12-4 to TRBJ1-5; 10 bases are a match to TRBD1. The CDR3 is 19 amino acids. Losses at the gene ends were 6 bases for V and 1 base for J; bases not matched to a gene: 15. CDR3 loop: CASSSLGQGKGESNQPQHF. CDR3 DNA: TGTGCCAGCAGCTCCCTGGGACAGGGGAAGGGGGAAAGCAATCAGCCCCAGCATTTT.

This clonotype was recorded at least ten times. This rearrangement joins TRBV28 to TRBJ1-1; D is unresolved. CDR1 MDHEN and CDR2 SYDVKM come from the germline V gene. The CDR3 covers 14 residues. V was cut by 0 bases and J by 3 bases, with 8 bases left in between. The CDR3: CASSLWGADTEAFF. The CDR3 DNA is TGTGCCAGCAGTTTATGGGGAGCGGACACTGAAGCTTTCTTT. Variable domain in full (rest from reference TRBV28 and TRBJ1-1): DVKVTQSSRYLVKRTGEKVFLECVQDMDHENMFWYRQDPGLGLRLIYFSYDVKMKEKGDIPEGYSVSREKKERFSLILESASTNQTSMYLCASSLWGADTEAFFGQGTRLTVV.

The table lists this clonotype with many counts. The V call is TRBV20-1, the J call TRBJ1-1, with D possibly matching TRBD1 (6 bases). Germline V gives CDR1 DFQATT, CDR2 SNEGSKA (reference sequence). V was clipped by 0 bases and J by 0 bases, with 11 bases between them. The length of the CDR3 is 15 residues. The CDR3 region is CSARDRGTLNTEAFF. DNA for the CDR3: TGCAGTGCTAGAGATCGGGGGACACTGAACACTGAAGCTTTCTTT.

The gene calls are TRBV20-1 and TRBJ1-1; 8 bases map to TRBD1. With 7 bases clipped from V and 8 bases from J, the junction kept 12 bases outside the gene matches. The germline V gene has CDR1 DFQATT and CDR2 SNEGSKA (reference sequence). CDR3 size: 13 residues. The CDR3 nucleotides read TGCAGTGTCACCGGGACAGGCATAAGGGAAGCTTTCTTT. Translated: CSVTGTGIREAFF.

Points on this clonotype: One end of the junction does not line up with germline, which may come from a read error. This chain joins TRBV7-3 and TRBJ2-5, with D unclear. The CDR3 loop spans 14 amino acids. CDR1 and CDR2 (germline): SGHTA, FQGTGA. Written as DNA, the CDR3 is TGCGCCAGCAGCCTCCCCGACAAGGTGGAGACCCAGTACTTC. It translates to CASSLPDKVETQYF.

About this clonotype: A read error may produce the germline difference seen at one junction end. The V and J genes are TRBV7-2 and TRBJ2-1; D tentatively reads TRBD1 or TRBD2 (5 bases each). Germline CDR1 and CDR2: SGHTA and FQGNSA. The CDR3 covers 16 residues. CDR3 region: CASSQDDRTGGNEQSF. The DNA for the CDR3 is TGCGCCAGCAGCCAAGATGACCGGACTGGGGGAAATGAGCAGTCCTTC.

This clonotype appeared many times. The gene calls are TRBV6-1 and TRBJ2-5; D is perhaps TRBD1 or TRBD2 (5 bases each). The germline CDR1 and CDR2 sequences are MNHNS and SASEGT. The CDR3 length is 11 residues. Trimming left V 7 bases short and J 5 bases short, with 8 bases between. Written as DNA, the CDR3 is TGTGCCAGCACCGAGGGGGAGACCCAGTACTTC. Translated: CASTEGETQYF.

The V call is TRBV19, the J call TRBJ2-1, with 7 bases lining up with TRBD1. The J segment lost 13 bases and the V segment lost 5 bases, leaving 14 bases of the junction unmatched. Per germline, CDR1 LNHDA and CDR2 SQIVND (reference sequence). The CDR3 totals 14 residues. The CDR3 DNA reads as TGTGCCAGTAGTTCCCGAGGTGAGGGGGCTATCCAGTTCTTC. Encoded protein: CASSSRGEGAIQFF.

This clonotype occurred many times. The genes are TRBV20-1 and TRBJ2-1, with TRBD2 matching over 11 bases. CDR3 size: 14 residues. Germline V gene data show CDR1 as DFQATT and CDR2 as SNEGSKA (reference sequence). V shed 6 bases and J 7 bases; nucleotides not matched to a gene: 8. This CDR3 reads CSAYTSGSWNEQFF. In DNA form, the CDR3 reads TGCAGTGCCTATACTAGCGGGAGTTGGAATGAGCAGTTCTTC.

The rearrangement uses TRBV7-3 and TRBJ1-2, with a possible D match to TRBD1 (6 bases). Germline CDR1 and CDR2: SGHTA and FQGTGA. V lost 2 bases and J lost 4, with 14 bases in between. The CDR3 extends over 15 amino acids. As DNA, the CDR3 is TGTGCCAGCAGCTTATCAGGGGCACAAATCTATGGCTACACCTTC. It yields the protein CASSLSGAQIYGYTF.